The 11 T cell receptor beta chains reported below all come from one sample, sequenced in a study of molecular identifiers for immune sequencing clone quantification. Using its own MiXCR run on the PCR reads, TCRdb lists one record per CDR3 protein. The sample lists about 640,000 distinct CDR3 sequences, 20% seen once, with about 0.9% in the top ten. The sample consisted of naive CD8+ T cells from blood, with Jurkat cell RNA spiked in. The subset was: FACS-sorted CD8+CD4-CCR7+CD45RA+ naive T cells. The receptors were gathered from a human donor in good health. Some libraries in this study had Jurkat cell RNA spiked in.

This clonotype was detected ten times or more. The chain carries TRBV4-3 and TRBJ1-2, with TRBD1 matching 11 bases. The length of the CDR3 is 15 residues. V shed 4 bases, J shed 4 bases, and the junction held 5 bases outside the gene matches. Germline loops: CDR1 LGHNA, CDR2 YSLEER. The CDR3 nucleotides are TGCGCCAGCAGCCTAAGGACAGGGGGCGTCTATGGCTACACCTTC. This translates into CASSLRTGGVYGYTF.

A remark on this clonotype: With a much larger clone just one base away, this may be a read error. The gene calls are TRBV7-8 and TRBJ1-1; 7 bases agree with TRBD1. This CDR3 contains 15 residues. From germline, CDR1 is SGHVS and CDR2 FQNEAQ. CDR3 in amino acids: CTSSNDRDMGTEAFF. DNA of the CDR3: TGTACCAGCAGCAATGACAGGGATATGGGGACTGAAGCTTTCTTT. Drawing the rest from reference TRBV7-8 and TRBJ1-1, the complete variable domain is GAGVSQSPRYKVAKRGQDVALRCDPISGHVSLFWYQQALGQGPEFLTYFQNEAQLDKSGLPSDRFFAERPEGSVSTLKIQRTQQEDSAVYLCTSSNDRDMGTEAFFGQGTRLTVV.

The CDR3 spells CASSWVGSNNEQFF. In DNA form, the CDR3 reads TGTGCCAGCTCATGGGTCGGAAGCAACAATGAGCAGTTCTTC. V and J are TRBV18 and TRBJ2-1; D is ambiguous. V was pared by 5 bases and J by 5 bases, with 13 bases between. The CDR3 length is 14 residues. Per the germline V gene, CDR1 is KGHSH and CDR2 is LQKENI.

Concerning this clonotype itself: A clone one base away is much larger, so this may be a read error. The gene calls are TRBV12-3 or TRBV12-4 and TRBJ2-3; D is undetermined. The CDR3 totals 12 residues. Trimming removed 1 base from V and 10 bases from J, with 9 bases in between. CDR3 in amino acids: CASSLGVEPQYF. The CDR3 nucleotides read TGTGCCAGCAGTTTAGGGGTAGAGCCGCAGTATTTT.

This clonotype was recorded at least ten times. The genes are TRBV4-3 and TRBJ2-3; D might be TRBD2 (6 bases). The CDR3 consists of 17 residues. Germline lookup yields CDR1 LGHNA and CDR2 YSLEER. Trimming left V 3 bases short and J 5 bases short, with 21 bases between. The CDR3 here is CASSHDPVGGSLDTQYF. The CDR3 nucleotides read TGCGCCAGCAGCCACGACCCCGTGGGGGGTTCATTAGATACGCAGTATTTT.

To note about this clonotype: A much larger clone sits a single nucleotide away, making a read error possible. This chain connects TRBV12-3 or TRBV12-4 to TRBJ1-1; no clear D gene. Trimming cost V 4 bases and J 7 bases, with 19 bases left between them. This CDR3 comprises 15 residues. CDR3 amino acids: CASSSPELEWIEAFF. CDR3 nucleotides: TGTGCCAGCAGTTCCCCTGAGTTGGAGTGGATTGAAGCTTTCTTT.

In this sample, this clonotype turned up many times. The CDR3 region has the DNA TGTGCCAGCAGTTACCGGACCTTGGAGACAGATACGCAGTATTTT. Protein product: CASSYRTLETDTQYF. This chain joins TRBV6-2 or TRBV6-3 and TRBJ2-3; D gene uncertain. The V gene's germline CDR1 is MNHEY and CDR2 SVGEGT. The CDR3 runs to 15 residues. Trimming shortened V by 2 bases and J by 3 bases, and 12 bases separated the two germline ends.

The chain carries TRBV4-1 and TRBJ1-6; 9 positions match TRBD1. V lost 2 bases to trimming and J lost 10 bases; unmatched junction nucleotides: 9. Germline loops: CDR1 MGHRA, CDR2 YSYEKL. The CDR3 runs to 16 residues. The DNA for the CDR3 is TGCGCCAGCAGCCAATCCGGGACAGGGAGGGGCTCACCCCTCCACTTT. Translating it yields CASSQSGTGRGSPLHF.

This clonotype appeared a few times. The chain combines TRBV4-1 with TRBJ2-2, with TRBD2 identical over 7 bases. The CDR3 totals 13 residues. Germline V gene sequence: CDR1 MGHRA, CDR2 YSYEKL. V dropped 2 bases and J dropped 8; count of bases not matched to a gene: 2. In DNA, the CDR3 is TGCGCCAGCAGCCAACCCGGGAGGGGGGAGCTGTTTTTT. Amino acids: CASSQPGRGELFF.

Ten or more counts support this clonotype. This chain links TRBV20-1 with TRBJ2-7, with 7 bases lining up with TRBD1. J lost 0 bases, V lost 0 bases, and 2 bases had no gene match. Germline CDR1 and CDR2: DFQATT and SNEGSKA (reference sequence). CDR3 length: 14 amino acids. The CDR3 bases are TGCAGTGCTAGAGATAAGGGGGCCTCCTACGAGCAGTACTTC. The encoded protein is CSARDKGASYEQYF.

The chain uses TRBV7-7 and TRBJ2-2; TRBD1 might be the D (5 bases). The CDR3 loop spans 16 amino acids. Germline V gives CDR1 SSHAT, CDR2 FNYEAQ (reference sequence). V lost 4 bases and J 5 bases, leaving 17 bases between the germline ends. CDR3 protein: CASSSTDPSRTGELFF. CDR3 bases: TGTGCCAGCAGCTCGACAGACCCCTCCAGGACCGGGGAGCTGTTTTTT.